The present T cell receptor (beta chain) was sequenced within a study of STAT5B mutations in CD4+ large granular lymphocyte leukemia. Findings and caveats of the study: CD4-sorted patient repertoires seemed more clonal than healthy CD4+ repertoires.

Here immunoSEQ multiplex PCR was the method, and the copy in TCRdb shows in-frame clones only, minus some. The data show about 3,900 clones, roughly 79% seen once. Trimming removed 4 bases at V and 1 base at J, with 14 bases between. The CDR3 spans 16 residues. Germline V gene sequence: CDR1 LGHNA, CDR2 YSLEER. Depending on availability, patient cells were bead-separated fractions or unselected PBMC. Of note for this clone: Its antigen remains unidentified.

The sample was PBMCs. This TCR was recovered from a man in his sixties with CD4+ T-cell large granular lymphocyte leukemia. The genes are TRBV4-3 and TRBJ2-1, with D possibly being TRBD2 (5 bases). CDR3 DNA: TGCGCCAGCAGCCGAGTTGACCGCGGGTCCTACAATGAGCAGTTCTTC. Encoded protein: CASSRVDRGSYNEQFF.